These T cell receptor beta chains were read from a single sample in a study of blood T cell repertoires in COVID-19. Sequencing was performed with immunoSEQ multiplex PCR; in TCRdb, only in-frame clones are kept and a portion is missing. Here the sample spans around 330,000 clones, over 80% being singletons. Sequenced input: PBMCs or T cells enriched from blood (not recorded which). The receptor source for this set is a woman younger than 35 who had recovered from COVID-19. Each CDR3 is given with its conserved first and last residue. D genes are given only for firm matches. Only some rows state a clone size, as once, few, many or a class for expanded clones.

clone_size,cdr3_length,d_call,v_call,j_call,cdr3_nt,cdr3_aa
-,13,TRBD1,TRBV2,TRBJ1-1,TGTGCCAGCAGTCGCGACAGGGACACTGAAGCTTTCTTT,CASSRDRDTEAFF
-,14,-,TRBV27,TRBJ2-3,TGTGCCAGCAGTTTTGGCCCATACACAGATACGCAGTATTTT,CASSFGPYTDTQYF
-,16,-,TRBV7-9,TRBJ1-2,TGTGCCGCCAGCAGCCCCAAGGGGCTAGCTAACTATGGCTACACCTTC,CAASSPKGLANYGYTF
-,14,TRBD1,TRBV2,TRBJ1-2,TGTGCCACCAGAGAAGGCACAGGGGGGTATGGCTACACCTTC,CATREGTGGYGYTF
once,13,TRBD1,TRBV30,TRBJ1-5,TGTGCCTGGAGTCGACAGGGGGATCAGCCCCAGCATTTT,CAWSRQGDQPQHF
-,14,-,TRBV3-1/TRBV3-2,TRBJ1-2,TGTGCCAGCAGCCCACTTCGAACCCCCTATGGCTACACCTTC,CASSPLRTPYGYTF
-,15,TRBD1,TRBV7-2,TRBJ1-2,TGTGCCAGCAGCCAGGGTAGGACAGGAAGCTATGGCTACACCTTC,CASSQGRTGSYGYTF
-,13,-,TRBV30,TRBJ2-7,TGTGCCTGGAGCGGCGGGCTTTCCTACGAGCAGTACTTC,CAWSGGLSYEQYF
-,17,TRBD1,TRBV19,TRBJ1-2,TGTGCCAGTAGAGATAGGGCAGGGGGCACTTTGAACTATGGCTACACCTTC,CASRDRAGGTLNYGYTF
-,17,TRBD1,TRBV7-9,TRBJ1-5,TGTGCCAGCAGCTTATGGAGGGGACAGGGGGTTAATCAGCCCCAGCATTTT,CASSLWRGQGVNQPQHF
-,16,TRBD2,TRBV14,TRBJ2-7,TGTGCCAGCAGCCAAGTGAGCGGGACCCTAACCTACGAGCAGTACTTC,CASSQVSGTLTYEQYF
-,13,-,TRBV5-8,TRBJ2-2,TGTGCCAGCAGCAGAGGGAAAACCGGGGAGCTGTTTTTT,CASSRGKTGELFF
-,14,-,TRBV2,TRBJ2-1,TGTGCCAGCAGTGAAGGAGGTGGTTACAATGAGCAGTTCTTC,CASSEGGGYNEQFF
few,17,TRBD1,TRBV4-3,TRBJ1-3,TGCGCCAGCAGCCAATCTCTTCAGGGGGCGTCGGGAAACACCATATATTTT,CASSQSLQGASGNTIYF
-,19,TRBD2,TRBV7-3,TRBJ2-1,TGTGCCAGCAGCTTAAACCCCGGGGCTAGCGGGGGGGTCTACAATGAGCAGTTCTTC,CASSLNPGASGGVYNEQFF
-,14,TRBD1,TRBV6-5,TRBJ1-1,TGTGCCAGCACCCAAGGACAGGGGGCCACTGAAGCTTTCTTT,CASTQGQGATEAFF
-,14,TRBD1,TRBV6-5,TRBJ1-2,TGTGCCAGCAGTTTCCTGGACAGGGGATCTGGCTACACCTTC,CASSFLDRGSGYTF
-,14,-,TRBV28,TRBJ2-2,TGTGCCAGCAGTTTATTCCCAGGGGACGGGGAGCTGTTTTTT,CASSLFPGDGELFF
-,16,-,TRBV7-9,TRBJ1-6,TGTGCCAGCAGCTTAGCACTCCTACAGGGTTATTCACCCCTCCACTTT,CASSLALLQGYSPLHF
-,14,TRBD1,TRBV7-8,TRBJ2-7,TGTGCCAGCAGCCTAAGGGGACAGTCCTACGAGCAGTACTTC,CASSLRGQSYEQYF